What follows are 22 T cell receptor beta chains derived from one specimen sequenced in a study of T cell repertoires in cytomegalovirus infection (dated by TCRdb to between 2017 and 2020). Their recognized antigens are unknown. Sequencing was carried out with an Illumina HiSeq 1500. TCRdb trimmed public reads at Q25 via fastp, called clones via MiXCR and kept in-frame beta chains. Every CDR3 protein is listed once, alongside the most common genes and DNA of its rows. Recorded for this sample are about 920,000 distinct CDR3 sequences; approximately 33% of them occurred a single time. Around 15% of the sample goes to the ten largest clones. Reading the label with the study, this specimen's treatment or condition is: in vitro stimulation with specific CMV peptide epitopes to enrich CMV-specific T cells. The source material was cultured CD8+ T cells from PBMCs, sampled from culture after CMV antigen stimulation. These receptors originate from a human donor in good health (CMV status not recorded). Some clones in this sample may be carry-over from other donors' samples.

The chain recombines TRBV27 with TRBJ1-2; 7 nucleotides match TRBD1. CDR3 length: 13 amino acids. Per germline, CDR1 MNHEY and CDR2 SMNVEV (reference sequence). With V trimmed by 8 bases and J by 4 bases, 7 bases remained unmatched. This CDR3 is CASGRGIGYGYTF. DNA for the CDR3: TGTGCCAGCGGCAGGGGGATAGGCTATGGCTACACCTTC.

The chain links TRBV6-8 to TRBJ1-2, with a possible D match to TRBD1 (5 bases). V gave up 8 bases and J gave up 8 bases, with 21 bases separating them. The CDR3 runs to 14 residues. Germline CDR1 MNHGY, CDR2 SAAAGT. In DNA, the CDR3 is TGTGCCAGCGGACCGGGACGAAAGCCTCGGGGCTACACCTTC. As protein: CASGPGRKPRGYTF.

This clonotype was recorded many times. The chain couples TRBV27 to TRBJ2-1; 7 bases align to TRBD2. V gave up 1 base and J gave up 4 bases; unmatched junction bases: 4. Germline CDR1 and CDR2: MNHEY and SMNVEV (reference sequence). CDR3 length: 15 residues. For the CDR3, the DNA is TGTGCCAGCAGTTTATGGCGGGGGTTATACAATGAGCAGTTCTTC. It codes for CASSLWRGLYNEQFF.

This chain joins TRBV4-2 and TRBJ1-6, with unresolved D. V was clipped by 0 bases and J by 7 bases, with 13 bases between them. The CDR3 is made up of 16 amino acids. Germline assignment: CDR1 LGHNA and CDR2 YNFKEQ. DNA of the CDR3: TGTGCCAGCAGCCAAGATTGGGGTGGAGACAATTCACCCCTCCACTTT. The encoded protein is CASSQDWGGDNSPLHF.

V and J are TRBV28 and TRBJ2-7; TRBD1 might be the D (5 bases). CDR3 length equals 13 residues. Germline CDR1 is MDHEN and CDR2 is SYDVKM. V was shortened by 8 bases and J by 1 base, with 12 bases between the two germline ends. This chain's CDR3 is CASGQGFSYEQYV. For the CDR3, the DNA is TGTGCCAGCGGTCAGGGTTTTTCCTACGAGCAGTACGTC.

This chain links TRBV27 with TRBJ1-2; D gene uncertain. The ends were cut back, 7 bases at V and 8 bases at J, with 20 bases in the middle. CDR1 and CDR2 (germline): MNHEY, SMNVEV (reference sequence). This CDR3 region has 14 residues. In nucleotides, the CDR3 is TGTGCCAGCAAACCAGCGTCGGGCCACGAGGGCTACACCTTC. Translation gives CASKPASGHEGYTF.

The CDR3 DNA reads as TGTGCCAGCAGTGATGATGGCACTGAAGCTTTCTTT. Encoded protein: CASSDDGTEAFF. This sequence joins TRBV2 and TRBJ1-1; the D is unclear. The CDR3 extends over 12 amino acids. The V gene lost 3 bases and the J gene lost 4 bases, with 6 bases spanning the gap. Germline lookup yields CDR1 SNHLY and CDR2 FYNNEI. Based on the CDR3 plus reference TRBV2 and TRBJ1-1, the full variable domain is EPEVTQTPSHQVTQMGQEVILRCVPISNHLYFYWYRQILGQKVEFLVSFYNNEISEKSEIFDDQFSVERPDGSNFTLKIRSTKLEDSAMYFCASSDDGTEAFFGQGTRLTVV.

The gene calls are TRBV6-2 or TRBV6-3 and TRBJ1-4, with TRBD1 identical over 9 bases. V trimming: 6 bases; J trimming: 0 bases; junction bases outside the gene matches: 11. This CDR3 region has 18 residues. The germline V gene has CDR1 MNHEY and CDR2 SVGEGT. The DNA for the CDR3 is TGTGCCAGCAGCCCCGAAGGGACAGGGATCGCAACTAATGAAAAACTGTTTTTT. It codes for CASSPEGTGIATNEKLFF.

This chain uses TRBV20-1 with TRBJ2-3; D call uncertain. The CDR3 spans 11 residues. Germline-derived CDR1 and CDR2 are DFQATT and SNEGSKA (reference sequence). V lost 4 bases to trimming and J lost 8 bases, with 10 bases between them. The CDR3 protein is CSANWAPTQYF. CDR3 in DNA: TGCAGTGCTAACTGGGCCCCTACGCAGTATTTT.

The V call is TRBV11-3, the J call TRBJ2-5, with 7 bases fitting TRBD1. Trimming cost V 4 bases and J 1 base; bases outside gene matches: 6. This CDR3 is 15 amino acids long. CDR1 is SGHNT, CDR2 YENEEA, per germline. The CDR3 DNA reads as TGTGCCAGCAGCTCTACAGGGGTCCTCCAAGAGACCCAGTACTTC. Translating gives CASSSTGVLQETQYF. Combining the CDR3 with reference TRBV11-3 and TRBJ2-5 gives the whole variable domain EAGVVQSPRYKIIEKKQPVAFWCNPISGHNTLYWYLQNLGQGPELLIRYENEEAVDDSQLPKDRFSAERLKGVDSTLKIQPAELGDSAVYLCASSSTGVLQETQYFGPGTRLLVL.

The chain recombines TRBV29-1 with TRBJ1-1; 7 bases agree with TRBD1. Trimming took 5 bases from V and 5 from J; bases not matched to a gene: 11. This CDR3 is built from 14 residues. CDR1 SQVTM and CDR2 ANQGSEA come from the germline V gene. The CDR3 sequence: CSVIGGYDGTEAFF. In DNA form, the CDR3 reads TGCAGCGTTATAGGGGGCTATGACGGGACTGAAGCTTTCTTT.

The chain uses TRBV7-8 and TRBJ2-2; D gene ambiguous. Germline V CDR1 and CDR2: SGHVS, FQNEAQ. There are 15 residues in the CDR3. The V and J ends lost 5 bases and 0 bases respectively, with 10 bases between them. The CDR3 reads CASSPITTNTGELFF. As DNA, the CDR3 is TGTGCCAGCAGCCCTATTACAACGAACACCGGGGAGCTGTTTTTT. Full variable domain (rest looked up from reference TRBV7-8 and TRBJ2-2): GAGVSQSPRYKVAKRGQDVALRCDPISGHVSLFWYQQALGQGPEFLTYFQNEAQLDKSGLPSDRFFAERPEGSVSTLKIQRTQQEDSAVYLCASSPITTNTGELFFGEGSRLTVL.

This chain joins TRBV27 and TRBJ2-2, with 8 bases identical to TRBD2. The CDR3 extends over 17 amino acids. Losses at the gene ends were 2 bases for V and 5 bases for J; bases not matched to a gene: 10. Looked up from germline, CDR1 is MNHEY and CDR2 is SMNVEV (reference sequence). Here the CDR3 DNA reads TGTGCCAGCAGTTTACTTGGGGGGACTAGGAGTACCGGGGAGCTGTTTTTT. This gives the protein CASSLLGGTRSTGELFF.

This clonotype occurred many times. The chain uses TRBV12-3 or TRBV12-4 and TRBJ1-1, with a tentative D call TRBD1 (6 bases). V was cut by 6 bases and J by 1 base, with 12 bases left in between. This CDR3 comprises 14 residues. CDR3 region: CASSPTGPNTEAFF. The CDR3 coding sequence is TGTGCCAGCAGCCCCACAGGGCCGAACACTGAAGCTTTCTTT.

V is TRBV27 and J is TRBJ1-5; D is unresolved. CDR1 MNHEY and CDR2 SMNVEV come from the germline V gene (reference sequence). This CDR3 region has 15 residues. Between the trimmed V and J ends, which lost 1 base and 1 base, there was a span of 8 bases. The DNA for the CDR3 is TGTGCCAGCAGTTTATATCCGGACAGCAATCAGCCCCAGCATTTT. The encoded protein is CASSLYPDSNQPQHF.

This sequence joins TRBV11-2 and TRBJ2-1, with 7 bases identical to TRBD2. The CDR3 consists of 15 residues. Germline CDR1 and CDR2: SGHAT and FQNNGV. The V gene end was trimmed by 3 bases and the J gene end by 9 bases; junction bases not matched to a gene: 11. The CDR3 here is CASSFFQRGIGEQFF. As DNA, the CDR3 is TGTGCCAGCAGCTTCTTCCAGCGGGGTATCGGTGAGCAGTTCTTC. Full variable domain (remainder filled in from reference TRBV11-2 and TRBJ2-1): EAGVAQSPRYKIIEKRQSVAFWCNPISGHATLYWYQQILGQGPKLLIQFQNNGVVDDSQLPKDRFSAERLKGVDSTLKIQPAKLEDSAVYLCASSFFQRGIGEQFFGPGTRLTVL.

The rearrangement uses TRBV24-1 and TRBJ2-1; no clear D. Germline CDR1 and CDR2: KGHDR and SFDVKD. V lost 1 base to trimming and J lost 7 bases, with 4 bases between them. The CDR3 loop spans 12 amino acids. Written as DNA, the CDR3 is TGTGCCACCAGTGATTTAAGGAATGAGCAGTTCTTC. Its translation: CATSDLRNEQFF.

This sequence joins TRBV6-1 and TRBJ1-1, with unresolved D. In germline, CDR1 is MNHNS, CDR2 SASEGT. The CDR3 runs to 15 residues. Trimming left V 4 bases short and J 5 bases short, with 17 bases between. CDR3 nucleotides: TGTGCCAGCAGTGGAAAGACGGAACCTATTACTGAAGCTTTCTTT. Translated: CASSGKTEPITEAFF.

This clonotype was observed a few times. The chain couples TRBV19 to TRBJ1-2; weak D call: TRBD1 (5 bases). Germline values: CDR1 LNHDA, CDR2 SQIVND (reference sequence). The CDR3 covers 13 residues. Trimming took 4 bases from V and 4 from J, leaving 10 bases between them. CDR3: CASSSGHSYGYTF. The CDR3 DNA follows: TGTGCCAGTAGTAGCGGACACAGCTATGGCTACACCTTC.

There are a few counts of this clonotype. This CDR3 is CASSFQTGLGETQYF. The CDR3 bases are TGTGCCAGCAGCTTTCAAACCGGACTCGGGGAGACCCAGTACTTC. The chain couples TRBV7-9 to TRBJ2-5, with D perhaps TRBD2 (5 bases). CDR1 and CDR2 from the germline V gene are SEHNR and FQNEAQ (reference sequence). Trimming cost V 3 bases and J 5 bases, with 16 bases left between them. This CDR3 has 15 amino acids. Full variable domain (rest looked up from reference TRBV7-9 and TRBJ2-5): DTGVSQNPRHKITKRGQNVTFRCDPISEHNRLYWYRQTLGQGPEFLTYFQNEAQLEKSRLLSDRFSAERPKGSFSTLEIQRTEQGDSAMYLCASSFQTGLGETQYFGPGTRLLVL.

Concerning this clonotype: A single base separates this from a much larger clone, so it may be a read error. This chain connects TRBV6-4 to TRBJ2-3, with TRBD2 matching over 14 bases. Germline loops: CDR1 MRHNA, CDR2 SNTAGT. The CDR3 has 16 residues. The trim removed 6 bases at V and 5 bases at J, leaving 7 bases unmatched. In DNA, the CDR3 is TGTGCCAGCAGCGAAGGGACTAGCGGGGGCGTAGATACGCAGTATTTT. The encoded protein is CASSEGTSGGVDTQYF.

Only a few counts were recorded for this clonotype. The V gene is TRBV6-5, the J gene TRBJ1-5; D uncertain. The V end lost 0 bases, the J end lost 0 bases, and 6 bases lay between the germline ends. Germline V CDR1 and CDR2: MNHEY, SVGAGI. This CDR3 spans 15 amino acids. This chain's CDR3 is CASSYSRYSNQPQHF. In nucleotides, the CDR3 is TGTGCCAGCAGTTACTCGAGGTATAGCAATCAGCCCCAGCATTTT.